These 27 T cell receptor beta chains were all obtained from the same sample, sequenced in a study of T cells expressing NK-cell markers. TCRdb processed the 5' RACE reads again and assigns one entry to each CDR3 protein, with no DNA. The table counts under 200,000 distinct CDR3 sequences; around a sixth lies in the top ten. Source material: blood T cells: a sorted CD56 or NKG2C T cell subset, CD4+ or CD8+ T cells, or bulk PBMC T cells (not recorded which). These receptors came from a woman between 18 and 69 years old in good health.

CDR3 in amino acids: CASSIGTGNTEAFF. This chain connects TRBV2 to TRBJ1-1; without DNA, the TCRdb call of TRBD1 cannot be checked. Per germline, CDR1 SNHLY and CDR2 FYNNEI. This CDR3 contains 14 residues.

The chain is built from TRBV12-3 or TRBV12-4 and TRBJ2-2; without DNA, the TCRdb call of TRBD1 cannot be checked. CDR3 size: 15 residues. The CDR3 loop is CASSWRGQGAGELFF.

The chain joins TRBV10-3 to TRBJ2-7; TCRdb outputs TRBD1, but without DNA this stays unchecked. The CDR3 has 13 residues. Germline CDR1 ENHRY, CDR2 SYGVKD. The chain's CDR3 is CAISPRVEDEQYF.

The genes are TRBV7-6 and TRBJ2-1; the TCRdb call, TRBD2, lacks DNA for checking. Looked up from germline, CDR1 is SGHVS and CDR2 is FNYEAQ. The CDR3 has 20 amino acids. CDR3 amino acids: CASSPRGGGITGGRAFEQFF.

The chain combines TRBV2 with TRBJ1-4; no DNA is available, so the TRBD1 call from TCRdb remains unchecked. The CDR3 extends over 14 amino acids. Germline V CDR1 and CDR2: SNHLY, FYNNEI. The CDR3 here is CASRAGTGDEKLFF.

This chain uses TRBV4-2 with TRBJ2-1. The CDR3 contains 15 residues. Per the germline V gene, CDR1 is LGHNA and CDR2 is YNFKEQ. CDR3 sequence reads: CASSRLGTEDNEQFF.

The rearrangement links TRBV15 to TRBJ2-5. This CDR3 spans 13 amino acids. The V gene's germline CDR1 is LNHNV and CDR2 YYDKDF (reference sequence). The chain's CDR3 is CATSRVVDETQYF.

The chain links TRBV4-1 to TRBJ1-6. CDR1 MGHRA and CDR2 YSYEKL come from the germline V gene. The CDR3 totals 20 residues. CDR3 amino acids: CASSQEIYQVGSSYNSPLHF.

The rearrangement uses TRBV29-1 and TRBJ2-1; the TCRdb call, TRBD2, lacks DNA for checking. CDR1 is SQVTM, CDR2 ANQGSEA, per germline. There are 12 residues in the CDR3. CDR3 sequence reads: CSVESGSNEQFF.

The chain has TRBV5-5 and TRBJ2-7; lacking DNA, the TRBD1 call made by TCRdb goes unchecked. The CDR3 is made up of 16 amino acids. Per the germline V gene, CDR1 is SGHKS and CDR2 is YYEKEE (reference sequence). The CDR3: CASTLRGVEYTYEQYF.

The CDR3: CASRSRQAYGYTF. J is TRBJ1-2 and V is TRBV6-1. Per germline, CDR1 MNHNS and CDR2 SASEGT. The CDR3 extends over 13 amino acids.

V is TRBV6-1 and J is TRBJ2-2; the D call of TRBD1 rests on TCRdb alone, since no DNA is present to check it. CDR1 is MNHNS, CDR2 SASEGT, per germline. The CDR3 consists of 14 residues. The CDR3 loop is CASSPVISPGELFF.

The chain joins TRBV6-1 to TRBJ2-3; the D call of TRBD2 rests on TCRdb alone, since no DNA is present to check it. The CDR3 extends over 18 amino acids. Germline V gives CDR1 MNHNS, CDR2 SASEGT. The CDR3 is CASSKTSGGAPSTDTQYF.

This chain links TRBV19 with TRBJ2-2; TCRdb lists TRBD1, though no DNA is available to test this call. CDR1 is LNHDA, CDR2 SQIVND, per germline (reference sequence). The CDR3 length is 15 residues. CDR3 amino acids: CASTRGQGIPGELFF.

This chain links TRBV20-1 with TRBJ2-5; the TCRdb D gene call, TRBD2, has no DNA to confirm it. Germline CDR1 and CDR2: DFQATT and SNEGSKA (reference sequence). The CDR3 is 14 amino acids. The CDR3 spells CSALASEVRETQYF.

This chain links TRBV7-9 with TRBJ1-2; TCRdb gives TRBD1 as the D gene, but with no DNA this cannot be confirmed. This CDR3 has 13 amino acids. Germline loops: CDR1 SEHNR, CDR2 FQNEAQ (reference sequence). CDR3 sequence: CASSVRGGYGYTF.

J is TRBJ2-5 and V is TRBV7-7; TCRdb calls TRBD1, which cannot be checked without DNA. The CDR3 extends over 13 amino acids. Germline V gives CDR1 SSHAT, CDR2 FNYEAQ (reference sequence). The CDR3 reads CASSLGQRETQYF.

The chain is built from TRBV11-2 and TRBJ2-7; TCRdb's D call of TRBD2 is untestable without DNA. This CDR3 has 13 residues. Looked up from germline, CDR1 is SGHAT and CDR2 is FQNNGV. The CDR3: CASSLGLAGEQYF.

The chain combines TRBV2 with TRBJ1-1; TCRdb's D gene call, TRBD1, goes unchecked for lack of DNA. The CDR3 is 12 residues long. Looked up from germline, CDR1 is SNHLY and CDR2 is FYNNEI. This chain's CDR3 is CASILQGTEAFF.

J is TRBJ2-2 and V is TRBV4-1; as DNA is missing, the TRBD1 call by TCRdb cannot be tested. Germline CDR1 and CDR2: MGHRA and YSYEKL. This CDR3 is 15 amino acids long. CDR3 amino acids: CASSQQGRNTGELFF.

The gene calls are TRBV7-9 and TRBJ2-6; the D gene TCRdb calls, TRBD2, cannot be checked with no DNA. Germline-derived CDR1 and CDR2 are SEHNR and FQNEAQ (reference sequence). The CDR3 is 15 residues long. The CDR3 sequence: CASSPSLSGANVLTF.

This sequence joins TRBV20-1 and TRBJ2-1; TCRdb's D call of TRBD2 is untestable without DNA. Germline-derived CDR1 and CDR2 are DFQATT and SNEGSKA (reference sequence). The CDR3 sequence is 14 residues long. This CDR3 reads CSASSGTTFNEQFF.

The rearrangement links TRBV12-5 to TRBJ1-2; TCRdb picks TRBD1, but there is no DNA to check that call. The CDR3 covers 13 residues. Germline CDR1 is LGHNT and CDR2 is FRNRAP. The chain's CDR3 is CASGLSGGGGYTF.

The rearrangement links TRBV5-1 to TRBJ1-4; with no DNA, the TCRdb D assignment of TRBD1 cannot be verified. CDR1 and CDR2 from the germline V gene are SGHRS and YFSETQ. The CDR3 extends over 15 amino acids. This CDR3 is CASSWTGTEHEKLFF.

CDR3 loop: CASSITPQLNNEQFF. This sequence joins TRBV21-1 and TRBJ2-1. TRBV21-1 is labeled a pseudogene. The CDR3 spans 15 residues.

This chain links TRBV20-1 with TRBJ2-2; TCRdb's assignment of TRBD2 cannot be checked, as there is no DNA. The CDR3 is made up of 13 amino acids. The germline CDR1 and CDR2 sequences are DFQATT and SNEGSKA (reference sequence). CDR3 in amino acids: CSAGRAEPGELFF.

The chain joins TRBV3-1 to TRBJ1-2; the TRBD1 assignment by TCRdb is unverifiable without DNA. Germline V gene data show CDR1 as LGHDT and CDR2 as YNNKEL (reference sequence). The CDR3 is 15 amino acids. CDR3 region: CASSHTGTGQHGYTF.